This T cell receptor beta chain was documented in a study of blood T cell repertoires in COVID-19 (TCRdb year 2020). General notes on the study: Collaborator samples came from the United States, Italy and Spain and covered acute and convalescent phases of COVID-19. Samples were obtained from the ongoing ImmuneRACE study (first 160 participants) and from about 1,300 subjects provided by 6 global collaborators. A de-identified subject ID, COVID-19 status, age in years and sex were almost always included in the sample metadata. The material from the prospective study consisted of cDNA or gDNA derived from T cells, B-cell-depleted T cells, or PBMCs. Subjects who had been exposed to COVID-19, were actively infected with it, or had recovered from it provided the deeply sampled blood TCRbeta repertoires that made up the dataset. The repertoires were released in a freely available public database intended as a resource for research on the immune response to SARS-CoV-2. Where available, HLA class I and class II types were taken from metadata supplied by the sample provider and were not determined by assay-based typing.

Concerning this clone itself: What this receptor recognizes is not known. Base qualities are not provided; no much larger clone lies one nucleotide away.

Collaborating institutions collected whole blood in K2EDTA tubes following their own protocols. For TCRbeta analysis, collaborator samples were shipped as frozen whole blood, as isolated PBMCs, or as DNA extracted from either sample type. Broad study findings and their caveats: The amount of clinical and demographic metadata varied by source and participant and was provided uncurated.

CDR1 and CDR2, per the germline V gene (reference sequence), are MNHNY and SVGAGI. The germline ends are 12 bases apart after V is trimmed by 6 bases and J by 0 bases. From the cysteine through the phenylalanine, the CDR3 covers 14 amino acids. The retained sequence is limited to the CDR3, 42 bases, with the frame set at the first base. TCRbeta CDR3 regions were amplified from genomic DNA by means of the immunoSEQ Assay, a bias-controlled multiplex PCR. Turning to the authors' computational methods: Nucleated cell counts per sample were estimated from amplification of reference gene primers within the assay. Sequence reads were collapsed and filtered to measure the absolute abundance of every unique TCRbeta CDR3 rearrangement. For each sample, productive Simpson clonality was calculated as the square root of Simpson's diversity index over productive rearrangements. TCRdb obtained this table from immuneACCESS and retained in-frame rearrangements with V and J assigned. These tables miss some clones; where compared with another copy, unresolved V genes account for less than half of the shortfall, and the remainder is unexplained. The DNA gave D and trimming, while V, J and clone size come from that table. Present in this sample are about 250,000 clones, roughly four fifths of which were seen just once. About 9% of the sample rests with the top ten.

In this chain, TRBV6-6 is recombined with TRBJ2-7; tentative D gene TRBD2, with 5 bases matching. The receptor's source is a man at least 80 years old with acute or convalescent COVID-19. The specimen was peripheral blood. The nucleotide sequence is TGTGCCAGCAGCAGGAGCGGTAGCTCCTACGAGCAGTACTTC. Its protein is CASSRSGSSYEQYF.